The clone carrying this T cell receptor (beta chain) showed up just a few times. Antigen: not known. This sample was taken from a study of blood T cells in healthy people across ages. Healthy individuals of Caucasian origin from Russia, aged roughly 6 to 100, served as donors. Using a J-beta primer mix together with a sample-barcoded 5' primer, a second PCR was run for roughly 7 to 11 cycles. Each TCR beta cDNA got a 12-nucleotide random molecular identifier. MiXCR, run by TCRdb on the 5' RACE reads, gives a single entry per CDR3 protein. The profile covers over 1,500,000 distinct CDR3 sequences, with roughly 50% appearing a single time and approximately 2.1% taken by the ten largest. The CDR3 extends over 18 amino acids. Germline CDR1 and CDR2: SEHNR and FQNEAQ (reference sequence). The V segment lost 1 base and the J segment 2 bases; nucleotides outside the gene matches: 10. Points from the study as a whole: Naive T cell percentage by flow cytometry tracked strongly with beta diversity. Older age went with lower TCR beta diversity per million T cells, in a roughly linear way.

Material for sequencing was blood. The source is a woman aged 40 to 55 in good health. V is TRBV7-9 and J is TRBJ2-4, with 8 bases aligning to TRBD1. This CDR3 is CASSLGTGYTGTKNIQYF. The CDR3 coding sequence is TGTGCCAGCAGCTTAGGGACAGGGTATACGGGAACCAAAAACATTCAGTACTTC. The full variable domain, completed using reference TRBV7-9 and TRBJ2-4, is DTGVSQNPRHKITKRGQNVTFRCDPISEHNRLYWYRQTLGQGPEFLTYFQNEAQLEKSRLLSDRFSAERPKGSFSTLEIQRTEQGDSAMYLCASSLGTGYTGTKNIQYFGAGTRLSVL.